This is a list of T cell receptor beta chains from one sample in a study of early T cells in non-severe SARS-CoV-2 infection. TCRdb fed the 5' RACE reads into MiXCR, producing one record per CDR3 protein. Among around 28,000 distinct CDR3 sequences listed, around 4% were seen once. The material sequenced was whole blood. Every receptor here comes from an adult who was a healthcare worker with PCR-confirmed SARS-CoV-2 infection or an uninfected control (not recorded which). Both conserved end residues are part of each CDR3. Each record gives: V gene, clone size, J gene, D gene, CDR3 protein, CDR3 DNA. The D gene is left open where the match is weak. Only part of the rows carry a size: once, few, many, or a class if the clone is expanded.

V: TRBV6-4
size: many
J: TRBJ2-1
D: TRBD1
CDR3: CASSVRTGGNNEQFF
DNA: TGTGCCAGCAGTGTGAGGACAGGGGGCAACAATGAGCAGTTCTTC

V: TRBV29-1
size: few
J: TRBJ2-1
D: NA
CDR3: CSGGKGSGEQFF
DNA: TGCAGCGGGGGAAAGGGTTCGGGTGAGCAGTTCTTC

V: TRBV29-1
size: many
J: TRBJ2-5
D: TRBD2
CDR3: CSVERSLAGGRETQYF
DNA: TGCAGCGTTGAACGGTCTTTAGCGGGAGGGCGGGAGACCCAGTACTTC

V: TRBV9
size: many
J: TRBJ2-2
D: TRBD1
CDR3: CASSGGDRGVAGELFF
DNA: TGTGCCAGCAGCGGAGGGGACAGGGGAGTCGCCGGGGAGCTGTTTTTT

V: TRBV29-1
size: many
J: TRBJ2-1
D: NA
CDR3: CSVMLEISYNEQFF
DNA: TGCAGCGTCATGCTGGAGATATCCTACAATGAGCAGTTCTTC

V: TRBV2
size: few
J: TRBJ2-3
D: TRBD2
CDR3: CASNNGRKDTQYF
DNA: TGTGCCAGCAACAACGGGAGGAAAGATACGCAGTATTTT

V: TRBV10-3
size: many
J: TRBJ2-3
D: NA
CDR3: CAIGILGPKGTDTQYF
DNA: TGTGCCATCGGGATTTTGGGTCCCAAGGGCACAGATACGCAGTATTTT

V: TRBV19
size: NA
J: TRBJ2-6
D: NA
CDR3: CASSMSSGANVLTF
DNA: TGTGCCAGTAGTATGTCTTCTGGGGCCAACGTCCTGACTTTC

V: TRBV7-9
size: many
J: TRBJ2-7
D: NA
CDR3: CASSLVGNYYEQYF
DNA: TGTGCCAGCAGCTTGGTAGGTAACTACTACGAGCAGTACTTC

V: TRBV3-1
size: many
J: TRBJ2-7
D: TRBD2
CDR3: CAAGGFPSYEQYF
DNA: TGTGCCGCGGGGGGATTCCCCTCCTACGAGCAGTACTTC

V: TRBV11-3
size: many
J: TRBJ2-7
D: NA
CDR3: CASSLVASSEQYF
DNA: TGTGCCAGCAGCTTAGTAGCATCTAGCGAGCAGTACTTC

V: TRBV10-1
size: medium-sized
J: TRBJ2-7
D: NA
CDR3: CASSGPGNEQYF
DNA: TGCGCCAGCAGTGGTCCGGGGAACGAGCAGTACTTC

V: TRBV7-9
size: many
J: TRBJ2-2
D: TRBD1
CDR3: CASSLQGQANTGELFF
DNA: TGTGCCAGCAGCTTACAGGGACAGGCGAACACCGGGGAGCTGTTTTTT

V: TRBV9
size: many
J: TRBJ1-6
D: TRBD1
CDR3: CASSGGTASGGSPLHF
DNA: TGTGCCAGCAGCGGGGGGACAGCCAGCGGGGGTTCACCCCTCCACTTT

V: TRBV20-1
size: many
J: TRBJ2-1
D: TRBD1
CDR3: CSAISGTGGNEQFF
DNA: TGCAGTGCTATCTCCGGGACAGGGGGCAATGAGCAGTTCTTC

V: TRBV3-1
size: many
J: TRBJ2-2
D: TRBD2
CDR3: CASSQGEGSLIF
DNA: TGTGCCAGCAGCCAAGGGGAGGGGTCCCTGATTTTT

V: TRBV5-1
size: few
J: TRBJ1-2
D: NA
CDR3: CASSPGRDGYTF
DNA: TGCGCCAGCAGCCCCGGACGGGATGGCTACACCTTC

V: TRBV20-1
size: many
J: TRBJ2-1
D: NA
CDR3: CSARDRGALPSYNEQFF
DNA: TGCAGTGCTAGAGATAGGGGAGCGCTCCCTTCCTACAATGAGCAGTTCTTC

V: TRBV7-9
size: many
J: TRBJ2-2
D: NA
CDR3: CARSSETGTAGELFF
DNA: TGTGCCAGATCCAGCGAGACTGGAACCGCCGGGGAGCTGTTTTTT

V: TRBV6-1
size: many
J: TRBJ2-1
D: NA
CDR3: CASSEEGLYNEQFF
DNA: TGTGCCAGCAGTGAGGAGGGGCTCTACAATGAGCAGTTCTTC

V: TRBV5-1
size: few
J: TRBJ2-1
D: NA
CDR3: CASSLVVYNEQFF
DNA: TGCGCCAGCAGCTTGGTTGTTTACAATGAGCAGTTCTTC

V: TRBV20-1
size: many
J: TRBJ2-1
D: TRBD2
CDR3: CSANPFGTSGDEQFF
DNA: TGCAGTGCCAACCCCTTCGGGACTAGCGGCGATGAGCAGTTCTTC

V: TRBV29-1
size: many
J: TRBJ2-1
D: NA
CDR3: CSVEDQDNEQFF
DNA: TGCAGCGTTGAAGATCAGGATAATGAGCAGTTCTTC

V: TRBV4-1
size: many
J: TRBJ2-1
D: NA
CDR3: CASSQGRDYNEQFF
DNA: TGCGCCAGCAGCCAAGGACGGGATTACAATGAGCAGTTCTTC

V: TRBV20-1
size: NA
J: TRBJ2-2
D: NA
CDR3: CSARPNTGELFF
DNA: TGCAGTGCTAGACCAAACACCGGGGAGCTGTTTTTT

V: TRBV12-3/TRBV12-4
size: many
J: TRBJ2-5
D: NA
CDR3: CASSYEAWQETQYF
DNA: TGTGCCAGCAGTTACGAAGCCTGGCAAGAGACCCAGTACTTC

V: TRBV18
size: many
J: TRBJ1-1
D: NA
CDR3: CASSPTVGWTEAFF
DNA: TGTGCCAGCTCTCCGACGGTCGGATGGACTGAAGCTTTCTTT

V: TRBV5-1
size: many
J: TRBJ2-7
D: NA
CDR3: CASSPGPQSSYEQYF
DNA: TGCGCCAGCAGCCCGGGACCCCAAAGCTCCTACGAGCAGTACTTC

V: TRBV28
size: few
J: TRBJ2-7
D: TRBD2
CDR3: CASRGGLAAYEQYF
DNA: TGTGCCAGCCGCGGGGGACTAGCTGCCTACGAGCAGTACTTC

V: TRBV7-2
size: NA
J: TRBJ2-3
D: NA
CDR3: CASSLLADTQYF
DNA: TGTGCCAGCAGCTTGCTAGCAGATACGCAGTATTTT

V: TRBV5-4
size: many
J: TRBJ1-2
D: NA
CDR3: CASSSQGTDGYTF
DNA: TGTGCCAGCAGCTCACAGGGTACGGATGGCTACACCTTC

V: TRBV12-3/TRBV12-4
size: NA
J: TRBJ1-2
D: NA
CDR3: CASSLARGVGYTF
DNA: TGTGCCAGCAGTTTAGCGCGTGGGGTTGGCTACACCTTC

V: TRBV6-6
size: NA
J: TRBJ2-5
D: TRBD1
CDR3: CASSSGRDRGQETQYF
DNA: TGTGCCAGCAGTTCCGGTAGGGACAGGGGGCAAGAGACCCAGTACTTC

V: TRBV7-2
size: few
J: TRBJ2-5
D: NA
CDR3: CASSTSPQQTQYF
DNA: TGTGCCAGCAGCACATCCCCTCAGCAGACCCAGTACTTC

V: TRBV5-1
size: many
J: TRBJ2-1
D: NA
CDR3: CASSLGDLKFF
DNA: TGCGCCAGCAGCTTGGGAGACCTAAAGTTCTTC

V: TRBV6-1
size: few
J: TRBJ2-5
D: TRBD1
CDR3: CASRDRGLKETQYF
DNA: TGTGCCAGCAGAGACAGGGGGCTAAAAGAGACCCAGTACTTC

V: TRBV18
size: many
J: TRBJ1-5
D: NA
CDR3: CASSPYKGDQPQHF
DNA: TGTGCCAGCTCACCCTATAAAGGTGATCAGCCCCAGCATTTT

V: TRBV10-3
size: few
J: TRBJ2-7
D: TRBD1
CDR3: CAIKDGTAYEQYF
DNA: TGTGCCATCAAGGACGGGACAGCCTACGAGCAGTACTTC

V: TRBV20-1
size: NA
J: TRBJ2-7
D: TRBD1
CDR3: CSARDPGQGPFEQYF
DNA: TGCAGTGCTAGAGATCCGGGACAGGGGCCTTTTGAGCAGTACTTC

V: TRBV10-3
size: many
J: TRBJ1-1
D: NA
CDR3: CAIRRGANTEAFF
DNA: TGTGCCATCAGGAGGGGAGCGAACACTGAAGCTTTCTTT

V: TRBV7-6
size: many
J: TRBJ2-3
D: TRBD2
CDR3: CASSLTSGRPPDTQYF
DNA: TGTGCCAGCAGCTTGACTAGCGGGAGACCCCCAGATACGCAGTATTTT

V: TRBV18
size: many
J: TRBJ1-3
D: NA
CDR3: CASSPGSQRNTIYF
DNA: TGTGCCAGCTCACCAGGGTCGCAAAGGAACACCATATATTTT